These T cell receptor beta chains were read from a single sample in a study of cytomegalovirus exposure and HLA in healthy donors. This table comes from immunoSEQ multiplex PCR, and its TCRdb copy is limited to in-frame clones, with some not included. The sample includes 200,000 to 250,000 clones, 85% to 95% seen only once; the top ten take around 1.1%. The sequenced sample was PBMCs. Receptor source: a woman aged 18-29 years in good health and CMV-seronegative. CDR3s include the opening cysteine and the closing phenylalanine or tryptophan. D genes are given only for firm matches. Not every row has a clone size; where given, it reads once, few, many or a size class.

TRBJ1-1	TRBV23-1	.	.	TGCGCCAGCAGTCATCATCTCGGGGGGGACACTGAAGCTTTCTTT	CASSHHLGGDTEAFF
TRBJ1-3	TRBV11-2	.	.	TGTGCCAGCACGGTCTCTGGAAACACCATATATTTT	CASTVSGNTIYF
TRBJ2-5	TRBV2	.	TRBD2	TGTGCCAGCACTCGAGCTAGCGGGAATCACCAAGAGACCCAGTACTTC	CASTRASGNHQETQYF
TRBJ1-3	TRBV19	.	.	TGTGCCAGTAGTTCACCAGGGGATCCGGCTGGAAACACCATATATTTT	CASSSPGDPAGNTIYF
TRBJ2-1	TRBV11-2	.	.	TGTGCCAGCAGCTTATCCGGGGTCTACAATGAGCAGTTCTTC	CASSLSGVYNEQFF
TRBJ1-5	TRBV5-4	.	TRBD1	TGTGCCAGCAGCTTCATACAGGGGACTCAGCCCCAGCATTTT	CASSFIQGTQPQHF
TRBJ2-5	TRBV4-1	.	TRBD2	TGCGCCAGCAGCCAAGTCCGTCTAGCGGGAGACCAAGAGACCCAGTACTTC	CASSQVRLAGDQETQYF
TRBJ1-1	TRBV15	.	.	TGTGCCACCAGCAGAGGCTTAGGGGATCTGATTGAAGCTTTCTTT	CATSRGLGDLIEAFF
TRBJ2-7	TRBV11-2	.	TRBD2	TGTGCCAGCAGCTTAGTGGCGGGAGGGCCTTCCTACGAGCAGTACTTC	CASSLVAGGPSYEQYF
TRBJ2-1	TRBV25-1	.	.	TGTGCCAGCAGGTTTATGGGGGCCCTGAGCCAGCAGTTCTTC	CASRFMGALSQQFF
TRBJ2-5	TRBV30	.	TRBD2	TGTGCCTGGAGGGGACTAGCGGGAGAGGTTCCAGAGACCCAGTACTTC	CAWRGLAGEVPETQYF
TRBJ2-7	TRBV2	.	.	TGTGCCAGTCAGGTTAGTTACCCTCAAGAGGAGCAGTACTTC	CASQVSYPQEEQYF
TRBJ2-2	TRBV5-4	.	.	TGTGCCAGCAGCTTGGAAGGAGTACGAAACACCGGGGAGCTGTTTTTT	CASSLEGVRNTGELFF
TRBJ2-5	TRBV7-2	.	TRBD2	TGTGCCAGCAGCTTGGGACTAGCGGGAGAGGGGACCCAGTACTTC	CASSLGLAGEGTQYF
TRBJ1-5	TRBV30	.	TRBD1	TGTGCCTGGGCGACAGGGGTCAATCAGCCCCAGCATTTT	CAWATGVNQPQHF
TRBJ2-1	TRBV19	.	TRBD1	TGTGCCAGTAGTCAGACAGGGGGCGTAGGCAATGAGCAGTTCTTC	CASSQTGGVGNEQFF
TRBJ2-7	TRBV5-1	.	TRBD2	TGCGCCAGCAAGGTAGCGGGAGGTCCCGAGCAGTACTTC	CASKVAGGPEQYF
TRBJ2-3	TRBV30	.	TRBD1	TGTGCCTGGAGCAGGGGGAACACAGATACGCAGTATTTT	CAWSRGNTDTQYF
TRBJ1-2	TRBV6-5	.	.	TGTGCCAGCAGGCGGGGATCCCTCGGCTACACCTTC	CASRRGSLGYTF
TRBJ2-1	TRBV4-1	.	TRBD2	TGCGCCAGCAGCCAGTCCAGCGGGACTAGCTCCTACAATGAGCAGTTCTTC	CASSQSSGTSSYNEQFF
TRBJ2-4	TRBV7-9	once	TRBD2	TGTGCCAGCAGCCCCTCACCCCTAGCGGGAGATAGTAGCATTCAGTACTTC	CASSPSPLAGDSSIQYF
TRBJ1-1	TRBV6-1	.	TRBD1	TGTGCCAGCAGTGAGGCAGGGCAGGGGGGAACTGAAGCTTTCTTT	CASSEAGQGGTEAFF
TRBJ2-5	TRBV28	.	.	TGTGCCAGCAGTTTATCCCGTCAAGAGACCCAGTACTTC	CASSLSRQETQYF
TRBJ2-3	TRBV10-1	.	TRBD2	TGCGCCAGCAGTGACCCCGGAGCGGGAGCAGGGACAGATACGCAGTATTTT	CASSDPGAGAGTDTQYF
TRBJ1-1	TRBV7-9	.	TRBD1	TGTGCCAGCAGCGTCGGGACAGGGAGTAAGAACACTGAAGCTTTCTTT	CASSVGTGSKNTEAFF
TRBJ2-1	TRBV27	once	.	TGTGCCAGCAGTTCCCTCACAGCGGGCAATGAGCAGTTCTTC	CASSSLTAGNEQFF
TRBJ2-7	TRBV11-2	.	TRBD1	TGTGCCAGCAGCTCCCGCCCCGGGACAGGGGGAAGGTACGAGCAGTACTTC	CASSSRPGTGGRYEQYF
TRBJ1-3	TRBV5-1	.	TRBD1	TGCGCCAGCAGCCAACACCAGGGGGCGAGAGGGAACACCATATATTTT	CASSQHQGARGNTIYF